This T cell receptor beta chain was sequenced for a study of chemoradiotherapy in HPV16-positive cancers. The wider study: Functional T-cell assays on a couple of HPV16-positive patients' cells defined candidate HPV-specific clones and common TCR motifs. Overall study results and limits: HPV-specific T cells were functionally defined from only two HPV16-positive patients. Candidate HPV-specific clones and E7-related TCR motifs grew in tumor during treatment.

V dropped 7 bases and J dropped 6; count of bases not matched to a gene: 4. Germline V gene data show CDR1 as SNHLY and CDR2 as FYNNEI. The CDR3 extends over 13 amino acids. Here immunoSEQ multiplex PCR was the method, and the copy in TCRdb shows in-frame clones only, minus some. The sample shows around 16,000 clones, 79% of them seen only once. Over chemoradiotherapy, repertoires were sampled more than once. Worth noting for this clone: Antigen unknown.

This chain joins TRBV2 and TRBJ2-1; 9 bases fit TRBD1. The clonotype was recovered from a human donor with HPV-associated anogenital cancer. This material was acquired from a patient who underwent chemoradiotherapy. The DNA of the CDR3 is TGTGCCAGCACCGTGGACAGGGGCAATGAGCAGTTCTTC. Encoded protein: CASTVDRGNEQFF.